Each of the 12 T cell receptor beta chains below was sequenced from the same sample in a study of blood T cells in healthy people across ages. Together with a sample-barcoded 5' primer, a J-beta primer mix was included in a second PCR lasting roughly 6 to 12 cycles. TCRdb redid the calling of the 5' RACE reads with MiXCR, one entry per CDR3 protein. The table has roughly 800,000 distinct CDR3 sequences, roughly 53% seen once. Sequencing was done on a sample of blood. Receptors originate from an elderly man in good health.

The chain joins TRBV7-9 to TRBJ2-7, with D possibly being TRBD1 (5 bases). Deletions cut 5 bases from V and 0 bases from J, with 8 bases between. The V gene's germline CDR1 is SEHNR and CDR2 FQNEAQ (reference sequence). The length of the CDR3 is 13 residues. CDR3 sequence reads: CASSTQVSYEQYF. CDR3 nucleotide sequence: TGTGCCAGCAGCACACAGGTCTCCTACGAGCAGTACTTC.

The chain carries TRBV7-3 and TRBJ2-1, with 12 nucleotides matching TRBD2. The CDR3 sequence is 17 residues long. V lost 2 bases, J lost 3 bases, and 5 bases stayed unmatched. From germline, CDR1 is SGHTA and CDR2 FQGTGA. The CDR3 region is CASSLAPGLAGYNEQFF. The CDR3 DNA sequence: TGTGCCAGCAGCTTAGCTCCGGGACTAGCGGGCTACAATGAGCAGTTCTTC. Complete variable domain (other parts from reference TRBV7-3 and TRBJ2-1): GAGVSQTPSNKVTEKGKYVELRCDPISGHTALYWYRQSLGQGPEFLIYFQGTGAADDSGLPNDRFFAVRPEGSVSTLKIQRTERGDSAVYLCASSLAPGLAGYNEQFFGPGTRLTVL.

A few counts support this clonotype. The chain recombines TRBV6-5 with TRBJ2-7; 8 nucleotides agree with TRBD2. With 5 bases clipped from V and 1 base from J, the junction kept 7 bases outside the gene matches. Per germline, CDR1 MNHEY and CDR2 SVGAGI. The CDR3 consists of 15 residues. The CDR3 DNA is TGTGCCAGCAGTCATACTAGCGGTGCGTCCTACGAGCAGTACTTC. Amino acid sequence: CASSHTSGASYEQYF.

This rearrangement joins TRBV20-1 to TRBJ2-4, with D perhaps matching TRBD2 (6 bases). Looked up from germline, CDR1 is DFQATT and CDR2 is SNEGSKA (reference sequence). V shed 3 bases and J shed 2 bases, with 11 bases lying between them. The CDR3 covers 14 residues. The CDR3, as DNA: TGCAGTGCTAGGGAGGGGCGGTCCAAAAACATTCAGTACTTC. Protein sequence: CSAREGRSKNIQYF.

CDR3 in amino acids: CASSLDSGRLTGTQYF. CDR3 DNA sequence: TGTGCCAGCAGTCTTGATAGCGGGAGGCTAACGGGGACCCAGTACTTC. The chain joins TRBV2 to TRBJ2-5; 10 positions agree with TRBD2. Germline assignment: CDR1 SNHLY and CDR2 FYNNEI. The CDR3 is made up of 16 amino acids. The J segment lost 7 bases and the V segment lost 5 bases, leaving 13 bases of the junction unmatched.

As DNA, the CDR3 is TGTGCCACCAGTGATCCCAGCGGGAGTAGAAATACGCAGTATTTT. Translating it yields CATSDPSGSRNTQYF. V is TRBV24-1 and J is TRBJ2-3, with TRBD2 matching 8 bases. Trimming took 3 bases from V and 7 from J; bases not matched to a gene: 8. The CDR3 is made up of 15 amino acids. Germline CDR1 is KGHDR and CDR2 is SFDVKD.

This chain uses TRBV7-9 with TRBJ1-1; D might be TRBD1 (5 bases). This CDR3 spans 17 amino acids. Per germline, CDR1 SEHNR and CDR2 FQNEAQ (reference sequence). The V end was cut by 7 bases, the J end by 0 bases, with 21 bases between. The CDR3 DNA reads TGTGCCAGCACCTCCCAGGGAGGTCGGGGCATGAACACTGAAGCTTTCTTT. This codes for CASTSQGGRGMNTEAFF.

V usage is TRBV28 and J usage is TRBJ2-3; the D is unclear. V lost 1 base, J lost 3 bases, and 8 bases lay in between. Germline V gives CDR1 MDHEN, CDR2 SYDVKM. The CDR3 has 14 residues. CDR3 in amino acids: CASSLYDKTDTQYF. DNA of the CDR3: TGTGCCAGCAGTTTATACGATAAGACAGATACGCAGTATTTT.

The CDR3 nucleotides read TGTGCCAGCAGCCCCGCCCCCTCTGCAACCAAAAACATTCAGTACTTC. This encodes CASSPAPSATKNIQYF. The rearrangement uses TRBV7-9 and TRBJ2-4; D not certain. The V and J ends lost 5 bases and 2 bases respectively, with 16 bases between them. Germline values: CDR1 SEHNR, CDR2 FQNEAQ (reference sequence). This CDR3 has 16 residues.

The chain is built from TRBV24-1 and TRBJ1-1, with a possible D match to TRBD1 (5 bases). The germline CDR1 and CDR2 sequences are KGHDR and SFDVKD. This CDR3 has 13 amino acids. CDR3 DNA: TGTGCAACAAGGCGGCGAGGGGACACTGAAGCTTTCTTT. Translated: CATRRRGDTEAFF.

This clonotype turned up a few times. The V call is TRBV24-1, the J call TRBJ2-1, with 7 bases identical to TRBD2. This CDR3 region has 15 residues. Germline V gene sequence: CDR1 KGHDR, CDR2 SFDVKD. The V and J ends lost 0 bases and 7 bases, in that order; junction bases with no gene match: 5. The CDR3 bases are TGTGCCACCAGTGATTTGGGGACTATTCCAAATGAGCAGTTCTTC. Amino acids: CATSDLGTIPNEQFF.

This chain uses TRBV18 with TRBJ1-6, with D unclear. Trimming removed 2 bases at V and 8 bases at J, with 10 bases between. The CDR3 is 14 amino acids. Germline values: CDR1 KGHSH, CDR2 LQKENI. The CDR3 loop is CASSPLGGDSPLHF. CDR3 coding DNA: TGTGCCAGCTCACCATTAGGTGGGGATTCACCCCTCCACTTT.